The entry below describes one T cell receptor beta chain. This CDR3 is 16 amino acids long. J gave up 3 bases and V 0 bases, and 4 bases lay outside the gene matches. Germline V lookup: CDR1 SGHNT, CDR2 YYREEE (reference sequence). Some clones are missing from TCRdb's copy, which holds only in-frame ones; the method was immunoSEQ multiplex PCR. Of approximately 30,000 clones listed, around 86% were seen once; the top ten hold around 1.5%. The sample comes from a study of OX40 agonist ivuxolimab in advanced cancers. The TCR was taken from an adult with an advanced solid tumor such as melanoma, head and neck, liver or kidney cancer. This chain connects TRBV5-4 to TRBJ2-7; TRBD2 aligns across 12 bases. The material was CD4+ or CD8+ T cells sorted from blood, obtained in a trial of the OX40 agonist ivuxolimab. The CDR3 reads CASSLELAGGLYEQYF. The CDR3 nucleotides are TGTGCCAGCAGCTTGGAACTAGCGGGGGGCCTCTACGAGCAGTACTTC.